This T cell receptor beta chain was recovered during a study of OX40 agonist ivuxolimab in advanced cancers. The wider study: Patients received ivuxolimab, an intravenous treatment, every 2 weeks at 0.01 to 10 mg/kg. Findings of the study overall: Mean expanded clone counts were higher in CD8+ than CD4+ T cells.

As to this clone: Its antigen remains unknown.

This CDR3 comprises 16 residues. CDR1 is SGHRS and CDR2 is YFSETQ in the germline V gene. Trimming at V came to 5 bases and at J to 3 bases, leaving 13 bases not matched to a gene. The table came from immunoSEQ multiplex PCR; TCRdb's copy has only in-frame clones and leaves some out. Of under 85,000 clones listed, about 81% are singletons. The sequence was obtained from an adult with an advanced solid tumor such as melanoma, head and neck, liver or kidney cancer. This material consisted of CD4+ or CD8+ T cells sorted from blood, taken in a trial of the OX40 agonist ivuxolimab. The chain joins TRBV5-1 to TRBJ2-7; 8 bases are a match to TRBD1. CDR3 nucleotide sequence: TGCGCCAGCAGTGGATCAGGGGGCACAAACCGCTACGAGCAGTACTTC. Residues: CASSGSGGTNRYEQYF.